Given below is one T cell receptor beta chain in context. Its target is not known. The sample comes from a study of cytomegalovirus exposure and HLA in healthy donors. Overall study: The Caucasian-associated ancestry cluster contained more than 75% of the roughly 370 genotyped donors. Study observations and caveats: DRB1 showed the most TCR associations and HLA-C the fewest in a later analysis, as rates varied by HLA locus. Specificity for CMV antigens was confirmed in vitro for three of the CMV-associated chains.

PCR amplification relied on 60 Vbeta primers (plus 13 Jbeta primers). Original processing notes: Unique TCR beta chains totaled some 88 million in a later count, with roughly 11 million of them shared. TCRdb keeps only in-frame clones here, not all; method: immunoSEQ multiplex PCR. From that table come the V and J calls and clone size; the DNA was used to work out D and trimming. Altogether 100,000 or so clones are present, 75% to 85% being singletons, with the ten largest covering roughly 6%. The sequenced material came from PBMCs. This sequence originates from a man between 18 and 29 years old in good health and CMV-seronegative.

The CDR3 region is CASSLGLNEKLFF. As DNA, the CDR3 is TGTGCCAGCAGCTTAGGGCTCAATGAAAAACTGTTTTTT. The J gene is TRBJ1-4, the V gene TRBV7-8; D gene uncertain. CDR3 length: 13 amino acids. Germline V gene data show CDR1 as SGHVS and CDR2 as FQNEAQ. The V end lost 1 base, the J end lost 5 bases, and 5 bases lay between the germline ends.